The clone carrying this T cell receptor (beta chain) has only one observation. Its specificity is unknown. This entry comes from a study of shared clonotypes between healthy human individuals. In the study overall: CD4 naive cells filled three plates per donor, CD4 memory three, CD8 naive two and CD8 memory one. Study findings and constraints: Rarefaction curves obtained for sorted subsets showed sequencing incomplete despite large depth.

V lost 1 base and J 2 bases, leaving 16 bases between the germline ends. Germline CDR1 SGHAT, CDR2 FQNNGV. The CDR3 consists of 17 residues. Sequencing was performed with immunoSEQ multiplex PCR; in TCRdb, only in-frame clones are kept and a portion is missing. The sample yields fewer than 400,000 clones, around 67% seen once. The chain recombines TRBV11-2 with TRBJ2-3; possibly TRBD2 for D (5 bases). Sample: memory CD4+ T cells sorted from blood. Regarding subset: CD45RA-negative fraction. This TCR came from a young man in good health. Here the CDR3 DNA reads TGTGCCAGCAGCTTAGGAATAGCGAGTACTAACACAGATACGCAGTATTTT. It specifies CASSLGIASTNTDTQYF.